The clone carrying this T cell receptor (beta chain) came up many times. This sample is drawn from a study of T cells in Graves' hyperthyroidism and ophthalmopathy. The V gene's germline CDR1 is DFQATT and CDR2 SNEGSKA (reference sequence). The CDR3 has 14 amino acids. Germline trimming cut 7 bases from V and 5 bases from J; bases unmatched to any gene: 10. TCR beta CDR3 regions were amplified from RNA transcripts. When the TCR CDR3 underwent first-round RT-PCR, the HTBI primer set was used. TCRdb processed the multiplex PCR reads anew with MiXCR; each CDR3 protein has one entry. The table shows 550,000 to 650,000 distinct CDR3 sequences, with approximately 15% occurring only once.

The chain joins TRBV20-1 to TRBJ2-1; 8 bases agree with TRBD2. The TCR sequence derives from a woman aged 30 to 39 with Graves' hyperthyroidism that later progressed to Graves' ophthalmopathy. The sequenced material came from blood. Written as DNA, the CDR3 is TGCAGTGTTGAACCGGGACTAGGTCACAATGAGCAGTTCTTC. It codes for CSVEPGLGHNEQFF.